The TCR beta chain described here comes from a study of T cells after yellow fever vaccination. Overall study results and limits: Any FACS-sorted repertoire could hold abundant clonotypes that contaminate it from the bulk population.

This CDR3 comprises 14 residues. Per the germline V gene, CDR1 is KGHDR and CDR2 is SFDVKD. V gave up 1 base and J gave up 6 bases, with 10 bases separating them. About this clonotype: Its specificity is not known.

One entry per CDR3 protein results from TCRdb running MiXCR on the 5' RACE reads. The sample shows approximately 450,000 distinct CDR3 sequences, around 20% of them seen only once. Specimen: PBMCs, collected before the yellow fever booster vaccination. The chain employs TRBV24-1 and TRBJ2-3; D call uncertain. The clonotype comes from a young man who received the YFV17D yellow fever vaccine. The CDR3 reads CATSDLNSWDTQYF. The CDR3 coding sequence is TGTGCCACCAGTGATTTAAACAGTTGGGATACGCAGTATTTT.